This paragraph covers one T cell receptor (beta chain) sequence. The record originates from a study of cytomegalovirus exposure and HLA in healthy donors. The CDR3 is 13 residues long. CDR1 is MGHRA and CDR2 is YSYEKL in the germline V gene. Germline trimming cut 6 bases from V and 12 bases from J; bases unmatched to any gene: 10. The PCR contained 60 Vbeta and 13 Jbeta primers. Generated by immunoSEQ multiplex PCR, the TCRdb table keeps only in-frame clones and is missing some. This sample yields around 110,000 clones, of which approximately 72% are seen a single time; less than 2% belongs to the top ten.

J is TRBJ2-1 and V is TRBV4-1, with 8 nucleotides matching TRBD2. This receptor was obtained from a man aged 18 to 29 in good health and CMV-seronegative. Sequenced input: PBMCs. CDR3 in DNA: TGCGCCAGCAGTCGCCTCGGGGCGGGGGGGCAGTTCTTC. Translating it yields CASSRLGAGGQFF.